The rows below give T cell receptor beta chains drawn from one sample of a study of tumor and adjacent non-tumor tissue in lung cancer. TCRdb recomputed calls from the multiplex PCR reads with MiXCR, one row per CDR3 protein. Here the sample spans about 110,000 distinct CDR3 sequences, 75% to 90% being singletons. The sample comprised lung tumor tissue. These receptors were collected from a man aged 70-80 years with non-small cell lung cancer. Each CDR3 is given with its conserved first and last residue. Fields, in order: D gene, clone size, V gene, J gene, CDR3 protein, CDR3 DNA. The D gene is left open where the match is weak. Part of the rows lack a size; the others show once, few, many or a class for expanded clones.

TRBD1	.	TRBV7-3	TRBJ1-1	CASSDTGGRAEAFF	TGTGCCAGCAGTGATACAGGGGGGAGGGCTGAAGCTTTCTTT
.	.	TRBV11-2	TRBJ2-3	CASSLTRGANTQYF	TGTGCCAGCAGCCTAACCCGGGGGGCAAATACGCAGTATTTT
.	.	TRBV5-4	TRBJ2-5	CASSLDQTGQEIQYF	TGTGCCAGCAGCTTGGACCAGACTGGCCAGGAGATCCAGTACTTC
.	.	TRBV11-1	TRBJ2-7	CASSSRGTTYEQYF	TGTGCTAGCAGCTCCAGGGGAACGACCTACGAGCAGTATTTC
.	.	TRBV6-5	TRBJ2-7	CASSRALQNYEQYF	TGTGCCAGCAGTCGGGCATTGCAGAATTACGAGCAGTACTTC
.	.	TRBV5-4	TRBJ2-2	CASSRIRVTGELFF	TGTGCCAGCAGCCGGATTAGGGTGACCGGGGAACTGTTTTTT
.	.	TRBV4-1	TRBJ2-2	CASSRGPSGELFF	TGCGCCAGCAGCCGAGGCCCCTCCGGGGAGCTGTTTTTT
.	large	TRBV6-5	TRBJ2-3	CASSYSQGDTQYF	TGTGCCAGCAGTTACTCACAAGGAGATACGCAGTATTTT
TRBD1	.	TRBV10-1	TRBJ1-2	CASGPGAGGEGYTF	TGCGCCAGCGGTCCCGGGGCAGGGGGCGAAGGCTACACCTTC
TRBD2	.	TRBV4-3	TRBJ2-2	CTNSQDGTSGRGELFF	TGCACCAACAGTCAAGACGGGACTAGCGGGAGAGGGGAGCTGTTTTTT
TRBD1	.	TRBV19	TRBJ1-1	CAGNYRGTEAFF	TGTGCCGGTAACTACAGGGGCACTGAAGCGTTCTTT
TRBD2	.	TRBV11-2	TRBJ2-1	CASSKNSGSTYNEQFF	TGTGCCAGTAGCAAAAATAGCGGGAGTACCTACAATGAGCAGTTCTTC
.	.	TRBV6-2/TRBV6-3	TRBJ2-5	CASNQGIPDTRYF	TGTGCCAGCAACCAGGGAATTCCAGATACCCGGTACTTC
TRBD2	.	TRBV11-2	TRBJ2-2	CASSPPAGGAVELFF	TGTGCCAGCAGCCCCCCAGCGGGGGGGGCCGTGGAGCTGTTTTTT